The clone carrying this TCR beta chain was detected many times. Antigen: not known. This entry is derived from a study of early T cells in non-severe SARS-CoV-2 infection. Study summary: RNA in bulk from unsorted whole blood was sequenced, and chains were unpaired. Study observations and caveats: VDJdb matching, biased toward anti-spike CD8 responses, missed private and CD4 specificities.

The CDR3 runs to 16 residues. The germline gives CDR1 MNHEY, CDR2 SVGAGI. V was clipped by 2 bases and J by 4 bases, with 18 bases between them. Attachment of unique molecular identifiers was made to individual cDNA molecules. TCRdb recomputed calls from the 5' RACE reads with MiXCR, one row per CDR3 protein. The sample shows approximately 79,000 distinct CDR3 sequences, under 15% of them seen only once. The sequenced sample consisted of whole blood. The source is an adult who was a healthcare worker with PCR-confirmed SARS-CoV-2 infection or an uninfected control (not recorded which). The chain is built from TRBV6-5 and TRBJ2-7; TRBD2 is a possible D gene (5 bases). The CDR3 coding sequence is TGTGCCAGCAGTTACAGAGGGCCTCGTCCCGGATACGAGCAGTACTTC. Translating it yields CASSYRGPRPGYEQYF.